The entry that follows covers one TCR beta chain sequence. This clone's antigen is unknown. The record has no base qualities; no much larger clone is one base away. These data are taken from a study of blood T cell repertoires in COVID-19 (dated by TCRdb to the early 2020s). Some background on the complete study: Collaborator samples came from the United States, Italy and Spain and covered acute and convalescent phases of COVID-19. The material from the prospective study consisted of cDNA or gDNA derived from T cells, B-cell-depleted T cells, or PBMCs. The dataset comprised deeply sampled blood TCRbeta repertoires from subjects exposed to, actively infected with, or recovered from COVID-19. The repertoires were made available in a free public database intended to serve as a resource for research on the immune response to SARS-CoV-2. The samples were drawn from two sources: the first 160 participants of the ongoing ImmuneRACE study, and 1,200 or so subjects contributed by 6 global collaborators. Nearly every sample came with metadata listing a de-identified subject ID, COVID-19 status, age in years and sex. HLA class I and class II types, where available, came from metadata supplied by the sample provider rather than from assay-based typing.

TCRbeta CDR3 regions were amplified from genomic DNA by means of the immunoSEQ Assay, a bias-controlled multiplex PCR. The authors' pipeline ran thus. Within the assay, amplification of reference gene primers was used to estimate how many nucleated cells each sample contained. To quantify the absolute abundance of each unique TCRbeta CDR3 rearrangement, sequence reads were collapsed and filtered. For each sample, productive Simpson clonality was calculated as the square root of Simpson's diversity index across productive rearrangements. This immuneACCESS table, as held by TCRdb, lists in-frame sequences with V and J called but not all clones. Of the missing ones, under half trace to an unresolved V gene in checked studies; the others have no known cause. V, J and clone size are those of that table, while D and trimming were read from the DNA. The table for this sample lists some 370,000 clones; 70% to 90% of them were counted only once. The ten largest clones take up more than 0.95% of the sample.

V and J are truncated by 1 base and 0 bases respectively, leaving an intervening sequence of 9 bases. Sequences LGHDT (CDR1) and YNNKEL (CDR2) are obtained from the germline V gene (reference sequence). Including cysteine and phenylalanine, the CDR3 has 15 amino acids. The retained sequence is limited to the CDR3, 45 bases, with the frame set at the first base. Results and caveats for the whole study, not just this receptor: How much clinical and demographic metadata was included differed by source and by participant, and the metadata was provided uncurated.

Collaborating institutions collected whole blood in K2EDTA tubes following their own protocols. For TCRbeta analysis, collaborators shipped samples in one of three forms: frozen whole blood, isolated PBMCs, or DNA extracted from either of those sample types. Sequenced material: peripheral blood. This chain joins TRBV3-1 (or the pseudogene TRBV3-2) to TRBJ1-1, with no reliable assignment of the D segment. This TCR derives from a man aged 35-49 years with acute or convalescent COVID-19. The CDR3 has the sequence CASSQAQIMNTEAFF. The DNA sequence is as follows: TGTGCCAGCAGCCAAGCCCAGATTATGAACACTGAAGCTTTCTTT.